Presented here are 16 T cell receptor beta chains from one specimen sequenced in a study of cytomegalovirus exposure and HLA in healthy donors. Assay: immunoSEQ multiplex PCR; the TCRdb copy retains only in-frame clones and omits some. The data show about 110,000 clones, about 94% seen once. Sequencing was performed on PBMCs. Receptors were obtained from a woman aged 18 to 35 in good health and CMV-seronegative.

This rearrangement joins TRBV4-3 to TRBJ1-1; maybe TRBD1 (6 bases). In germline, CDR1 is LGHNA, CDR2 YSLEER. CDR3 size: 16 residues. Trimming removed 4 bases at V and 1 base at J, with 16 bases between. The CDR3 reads CASSRGSPQGNTEAFF. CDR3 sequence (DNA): TGCGCCAGCAGCCGGGGGTCCCCACAGGGGAACACTGAAGCTTTCTTT.

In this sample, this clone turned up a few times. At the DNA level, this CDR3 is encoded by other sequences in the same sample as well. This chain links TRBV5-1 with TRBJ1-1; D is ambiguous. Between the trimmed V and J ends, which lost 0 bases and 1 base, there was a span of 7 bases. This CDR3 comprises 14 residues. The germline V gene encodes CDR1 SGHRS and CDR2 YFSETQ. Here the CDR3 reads CASSLASGNTEAFF. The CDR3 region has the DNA TGCGCCAGCAGCTTGGCCTCGGGGAACACTGAAGCTTTCTTT.

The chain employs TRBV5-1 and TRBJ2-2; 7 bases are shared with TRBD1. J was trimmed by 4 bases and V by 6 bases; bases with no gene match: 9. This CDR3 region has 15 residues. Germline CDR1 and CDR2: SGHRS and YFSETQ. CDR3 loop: CASTPPDRPTGELFF. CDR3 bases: TGCGCCAGCACCCCGCCGGACAGGCCCACCGGGGAGCTGTTTTTT.

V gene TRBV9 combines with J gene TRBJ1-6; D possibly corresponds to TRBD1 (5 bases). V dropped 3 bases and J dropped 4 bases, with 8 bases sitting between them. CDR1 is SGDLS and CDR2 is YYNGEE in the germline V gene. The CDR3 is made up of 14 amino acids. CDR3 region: CASSAGQYNSPLHF. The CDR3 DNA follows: TGTGCCAGCAGCGCAGGGCAGTATAATTCACCCCTCCACTTT.

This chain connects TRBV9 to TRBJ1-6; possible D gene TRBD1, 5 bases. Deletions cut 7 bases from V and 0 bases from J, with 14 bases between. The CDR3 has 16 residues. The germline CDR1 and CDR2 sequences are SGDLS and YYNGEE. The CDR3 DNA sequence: TGTGCCAGCGGGGGGGGGAGGAGCTCCTATAATTCACCCCTCCACTTT. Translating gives CASGGGRSSYNSPLHF.

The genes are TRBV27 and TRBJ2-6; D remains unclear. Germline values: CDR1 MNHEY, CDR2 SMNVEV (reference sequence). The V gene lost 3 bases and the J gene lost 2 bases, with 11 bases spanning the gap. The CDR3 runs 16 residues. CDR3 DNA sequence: TGTGCCAGCAGTTTGAACTATCTAGCTGGGGCCAACGTCCTGACTTTC. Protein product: CASSLNYLAGANVLTF.

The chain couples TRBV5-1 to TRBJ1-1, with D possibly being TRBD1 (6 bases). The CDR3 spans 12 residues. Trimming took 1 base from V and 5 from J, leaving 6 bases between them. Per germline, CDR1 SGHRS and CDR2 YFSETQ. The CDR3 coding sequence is TGCGCCAGCAGCTTGAGGGGGACTGAAGCTTTCTTT. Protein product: CASSLRGTEAFF.

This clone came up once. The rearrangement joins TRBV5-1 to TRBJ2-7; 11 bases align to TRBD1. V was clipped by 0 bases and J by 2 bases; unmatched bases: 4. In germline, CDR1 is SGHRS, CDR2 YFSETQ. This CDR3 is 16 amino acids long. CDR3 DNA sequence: TGCGCCAGCAGCTTGGGTCTGGGACAGGGGGCCTACGAGCAGTACTTC. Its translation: CASSLGLGQGAYEQYF.

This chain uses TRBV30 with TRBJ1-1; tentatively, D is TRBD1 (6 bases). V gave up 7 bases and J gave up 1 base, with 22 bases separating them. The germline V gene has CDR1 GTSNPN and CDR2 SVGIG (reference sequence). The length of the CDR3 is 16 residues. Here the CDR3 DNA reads TGTGCCTTACGGAGGGGGGAGGGGATTCGGAACACTGAAGCTTTCTTT. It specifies CALRRGEGIRNTEAFF.

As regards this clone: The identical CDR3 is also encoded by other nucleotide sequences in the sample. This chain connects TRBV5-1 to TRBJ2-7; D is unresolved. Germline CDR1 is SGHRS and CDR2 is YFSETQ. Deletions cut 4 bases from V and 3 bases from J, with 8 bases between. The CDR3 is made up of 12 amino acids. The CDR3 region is CASSPNSYEQYF. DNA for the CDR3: TGCGCCAGCAGCCCCAACAGCTACGAGCAGTACTTC. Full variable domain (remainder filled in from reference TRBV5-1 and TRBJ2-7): KAGVTQTPRYLIKTRGQQVTLSCSPISGHRSVSWYQQTPGQGLQFLFEYFSETQRNKGNFPGRFSGRQFSNSRSEMNVSTLELGDSALYLCASSPNSYEQYFGPGTRLTVT.

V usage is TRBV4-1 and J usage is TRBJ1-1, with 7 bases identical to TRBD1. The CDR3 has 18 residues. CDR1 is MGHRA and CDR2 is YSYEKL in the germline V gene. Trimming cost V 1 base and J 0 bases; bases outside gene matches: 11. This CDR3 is CASSQAAPGQPMNTEAFF. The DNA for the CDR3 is TGCGCCAGCAGCCAAGCTGCGCCGGGACAGCCGATGAACACTGAAGCTTTCTTT.

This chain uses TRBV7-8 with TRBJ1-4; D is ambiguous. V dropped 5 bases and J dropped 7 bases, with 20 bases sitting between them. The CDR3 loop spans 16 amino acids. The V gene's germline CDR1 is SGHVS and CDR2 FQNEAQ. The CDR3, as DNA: TGTGCCAGCAGCCCCGATCCCGGGTCGGTTCGTGAAAAACTGTTTTTT. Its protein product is CASSPDPGSVREKLFF.

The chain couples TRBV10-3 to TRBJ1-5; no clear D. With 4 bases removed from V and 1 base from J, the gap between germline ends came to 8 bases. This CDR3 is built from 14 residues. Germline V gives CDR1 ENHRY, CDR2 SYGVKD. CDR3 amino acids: CAISAPGSNQPQHF. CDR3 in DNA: TGTGCCATCAGTGCTCCGGGAAGCAATCAGCCCCAGCATTTT.

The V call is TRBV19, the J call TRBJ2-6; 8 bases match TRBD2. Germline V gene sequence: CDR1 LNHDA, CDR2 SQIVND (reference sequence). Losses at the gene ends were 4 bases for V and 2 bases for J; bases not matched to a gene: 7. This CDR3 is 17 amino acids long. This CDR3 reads CASSTPGGLTGANVLTF. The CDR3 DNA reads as TGTGCCAGTAGTACTCCGGGAGGGCTTACTGGGGCCAACGTCCTGACTTTC. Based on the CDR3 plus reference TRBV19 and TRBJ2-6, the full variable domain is DGGITQSPKYLFRKEGQNVTLSCEQNLNHDAMYWYRQDPGQGLRLIYYSQIVNDFQKGDIAEGYSVSREKKESFPLTVTSAQKNPTAFYLCASSTPGGLTGANVLTFGAGSRLTVL.

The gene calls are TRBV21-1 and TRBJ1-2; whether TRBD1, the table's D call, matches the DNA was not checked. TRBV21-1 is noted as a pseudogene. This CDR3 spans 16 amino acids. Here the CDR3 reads CATRGDRGPRNYGYTF. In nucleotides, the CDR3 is TGTGCCACAAGGGGGGACAGGGGGCCTAGAAACTATGGCTACACCTTC.

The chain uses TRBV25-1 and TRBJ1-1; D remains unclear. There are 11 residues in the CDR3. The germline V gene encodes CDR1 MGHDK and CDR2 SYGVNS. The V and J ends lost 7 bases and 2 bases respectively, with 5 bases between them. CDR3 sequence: CASTLNTEAFF. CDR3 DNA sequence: TGTGCCAGCACCTTAAACACTGAAGCTTTCTTT.